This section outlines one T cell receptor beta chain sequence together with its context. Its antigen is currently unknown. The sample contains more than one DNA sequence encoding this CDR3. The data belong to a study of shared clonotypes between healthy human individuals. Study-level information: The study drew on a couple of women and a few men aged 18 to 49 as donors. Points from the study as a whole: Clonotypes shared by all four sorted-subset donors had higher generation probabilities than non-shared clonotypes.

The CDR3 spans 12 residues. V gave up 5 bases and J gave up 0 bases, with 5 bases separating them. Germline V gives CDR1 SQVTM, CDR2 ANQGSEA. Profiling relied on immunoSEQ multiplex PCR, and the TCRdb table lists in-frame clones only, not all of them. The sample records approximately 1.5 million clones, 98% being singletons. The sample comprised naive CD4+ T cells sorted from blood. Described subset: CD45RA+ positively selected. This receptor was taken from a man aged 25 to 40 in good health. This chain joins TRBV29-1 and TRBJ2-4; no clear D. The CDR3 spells CSVSLAKNIQYF. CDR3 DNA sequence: TGCAGCGTTTCACTAGCCAAAAACATTCAGTACTTC.